This note documents a single TCR beta chain sequence. Its target is not known. Other DNA sequences in the same sample also yield this CDR3. The data originate from a study of shared clonotypes between healthy human individuals. Study-level points and caveats: Naive subsets typically showed greater estimated richness than memory subsets.

Sequencing was performed with immunoSEQ multiplex PCR; in TCRdb, only in-frame clones are kept and a portion is missing. The sample holds about 1,500,000 clones, 96% seen once. The sample consisted of naive CD4+ T cells sorted from blood. Sample subset: CD45RA+ positively selected. This clonotype originated in a man aged 30 to 39 in good health.

CDR3 sequence (DNA): TGTGCCAGCAGCTTGAGAGGCTCTGGGGCCAACGTCCTGACTTTC. Translated: CASSLRGSGANVLTF. The chain has TRBV7-3 and TRBJ2-6; D is uncertain. The CDR3 extends over 15 amino acids. Trimming took off 3 bases at V and 0 bases at J, with 6 bases between the two ends. Germline lookup yields CDR1 SGHTA and CDR2 FQGTGA.